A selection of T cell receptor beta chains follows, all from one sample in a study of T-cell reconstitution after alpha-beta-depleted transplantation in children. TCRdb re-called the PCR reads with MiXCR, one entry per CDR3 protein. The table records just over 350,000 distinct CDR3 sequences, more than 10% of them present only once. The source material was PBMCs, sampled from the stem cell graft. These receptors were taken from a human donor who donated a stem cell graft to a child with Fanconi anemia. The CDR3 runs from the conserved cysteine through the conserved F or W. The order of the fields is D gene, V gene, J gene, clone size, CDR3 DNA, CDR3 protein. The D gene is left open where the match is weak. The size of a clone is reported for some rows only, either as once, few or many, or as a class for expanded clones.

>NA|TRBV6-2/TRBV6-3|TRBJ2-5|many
TGTGCCAGCAGTTACACCCAAGAGACCCAGTACTTC
CASSYTQETQYF
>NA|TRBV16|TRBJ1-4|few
TGTGCCAGCAGCCAATCCGGTGGACGGGTGAATGAAAAACTGTTTTTT
CASSQSGGRVNEKLFF
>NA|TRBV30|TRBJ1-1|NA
TGTGCCTGGAGTGTACTGGCAGAAGCTTTCTTT
CAWSVLAEAFF
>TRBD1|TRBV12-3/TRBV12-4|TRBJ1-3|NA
TGTGCCAGCAGAAGACAGGGGACCTCTGGAAACACCATATATTTT
CASRRQGTSGNTIYF
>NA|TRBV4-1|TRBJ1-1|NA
TGCGCCAGCAGCCAAGGGGTCTCGAACACTGAAGCTTTCTTT
CASSQGVSNTEAFF
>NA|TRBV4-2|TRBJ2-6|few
TGTGCCAGCAGCGGCGGGCCTACGCCTGGGGCCAACGTCCTGACTTTC
CASSGGPTPGANVLTF
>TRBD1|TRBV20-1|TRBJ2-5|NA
TGCAGTGCTAGAGATAAGGGGGCCGGTGAGACCCAGTACTTC
CSARDKGAGETQYF
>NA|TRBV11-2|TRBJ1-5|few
TGTGCCAGCAGCGCCATTGGGGGCAATCAGCCCCAGCATTTT
CASSAIGGNQPQHF
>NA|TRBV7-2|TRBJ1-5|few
TGTGCCAGCAGCTTCCCGGGGTTGCCCCAGCATTTT
CASSFPGLPQHF
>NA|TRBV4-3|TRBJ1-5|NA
TGCGCCAGCAGCCAAGATTACAGGGTTGGCAATCAGCCCCAGCATTTT
CASSQDYRVGNQPQHF
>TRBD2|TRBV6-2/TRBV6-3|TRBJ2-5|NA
TGTGCCAGCAGTTACTCGTTGGAGAGCGGGGATCAAGAGACCCAGTACTTC
CASSYSLESGDQETQYF
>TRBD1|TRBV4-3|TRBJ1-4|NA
TGCGCCAGCAGCCAAGGGGGACAGGCCCTAGAAAAACTGTTTTTT
CASSQGGQALEKLFF
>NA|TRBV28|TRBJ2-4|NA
TGTGCCAGCACCCAAAATTTCCTTAGAGGTTCGAACATTCAGTACTTC
CASTQNFLRGSNIQYF
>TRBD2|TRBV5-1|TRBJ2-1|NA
TGCGCCAGCAGTCCTAGCGGGGCTCCAATGGGTGAGCAGTTCTTC
CASSPSGAPMGEQFF
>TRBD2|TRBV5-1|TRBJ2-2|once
TGCGCCAGCAGCTTTGGACTAGCGAACACCGGGGAGCTGTTTTTT
CASSFGLANTGELFF
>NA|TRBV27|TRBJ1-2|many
TGTGCCAGCAGTTCGGCGATTAGCCCGTATGGCTACACCTTC
CASSSAISPYGYTF
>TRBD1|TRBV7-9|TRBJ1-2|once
TGTGCCAGCAGCCCCGGGACAGGGGTAGGCTATGGCTACACCTTC
CASSPGTGVGYGYTF
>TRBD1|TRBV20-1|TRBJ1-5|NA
TGCAGTGCTACAGGGGGCGGAGGGACCCAGCATTTT
CSATGGGGTQHF
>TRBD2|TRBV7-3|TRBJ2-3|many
TGTGCCAGCAGCCCCTCCTTAGCGGGGCTAGATACGCAGTATTTT
CASSPSLAGLDTQYF
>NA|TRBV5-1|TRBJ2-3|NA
TGCGCCAGCACAGCACGACCCTCTAGCACAGATACGCAGTATTTT
CASTARPSSTDTQYF
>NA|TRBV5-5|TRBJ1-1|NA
TGTGCCAGCAGCTTTTTTACAGGCTTGAACACTGAAGCTTTCTTT
CASSFFTGLNTEAFF
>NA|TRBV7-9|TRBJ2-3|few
TGTGCCGGTTCGGTAGGGGGGGATACAGATACGCAGTATTTT
CAGSVGGDTDTQYF
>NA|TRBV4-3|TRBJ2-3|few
TGCGCCAGCAGCCAAGAATGGGAGTGGGAGGCCGCCACAGATACGCAGTATTTT
CASSQEWEWEAATDTQYF
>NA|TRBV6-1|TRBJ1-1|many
TGTGCCAGCAGTGAAGGGGGACTGATCTTGAACACTGAAGCTTTCTTT
CASSEGGLILNTEAFF
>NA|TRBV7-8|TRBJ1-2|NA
TGTGCCAGCAGCTTCAATTTGGGTGGCTACACCTTC
CASSFNLGGYTF
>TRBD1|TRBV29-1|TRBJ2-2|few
TGCAGCGTTCCGGGACAGGCCTACACCGGGGAGCTGTTTTTT
CSVPGQAYTGELFF